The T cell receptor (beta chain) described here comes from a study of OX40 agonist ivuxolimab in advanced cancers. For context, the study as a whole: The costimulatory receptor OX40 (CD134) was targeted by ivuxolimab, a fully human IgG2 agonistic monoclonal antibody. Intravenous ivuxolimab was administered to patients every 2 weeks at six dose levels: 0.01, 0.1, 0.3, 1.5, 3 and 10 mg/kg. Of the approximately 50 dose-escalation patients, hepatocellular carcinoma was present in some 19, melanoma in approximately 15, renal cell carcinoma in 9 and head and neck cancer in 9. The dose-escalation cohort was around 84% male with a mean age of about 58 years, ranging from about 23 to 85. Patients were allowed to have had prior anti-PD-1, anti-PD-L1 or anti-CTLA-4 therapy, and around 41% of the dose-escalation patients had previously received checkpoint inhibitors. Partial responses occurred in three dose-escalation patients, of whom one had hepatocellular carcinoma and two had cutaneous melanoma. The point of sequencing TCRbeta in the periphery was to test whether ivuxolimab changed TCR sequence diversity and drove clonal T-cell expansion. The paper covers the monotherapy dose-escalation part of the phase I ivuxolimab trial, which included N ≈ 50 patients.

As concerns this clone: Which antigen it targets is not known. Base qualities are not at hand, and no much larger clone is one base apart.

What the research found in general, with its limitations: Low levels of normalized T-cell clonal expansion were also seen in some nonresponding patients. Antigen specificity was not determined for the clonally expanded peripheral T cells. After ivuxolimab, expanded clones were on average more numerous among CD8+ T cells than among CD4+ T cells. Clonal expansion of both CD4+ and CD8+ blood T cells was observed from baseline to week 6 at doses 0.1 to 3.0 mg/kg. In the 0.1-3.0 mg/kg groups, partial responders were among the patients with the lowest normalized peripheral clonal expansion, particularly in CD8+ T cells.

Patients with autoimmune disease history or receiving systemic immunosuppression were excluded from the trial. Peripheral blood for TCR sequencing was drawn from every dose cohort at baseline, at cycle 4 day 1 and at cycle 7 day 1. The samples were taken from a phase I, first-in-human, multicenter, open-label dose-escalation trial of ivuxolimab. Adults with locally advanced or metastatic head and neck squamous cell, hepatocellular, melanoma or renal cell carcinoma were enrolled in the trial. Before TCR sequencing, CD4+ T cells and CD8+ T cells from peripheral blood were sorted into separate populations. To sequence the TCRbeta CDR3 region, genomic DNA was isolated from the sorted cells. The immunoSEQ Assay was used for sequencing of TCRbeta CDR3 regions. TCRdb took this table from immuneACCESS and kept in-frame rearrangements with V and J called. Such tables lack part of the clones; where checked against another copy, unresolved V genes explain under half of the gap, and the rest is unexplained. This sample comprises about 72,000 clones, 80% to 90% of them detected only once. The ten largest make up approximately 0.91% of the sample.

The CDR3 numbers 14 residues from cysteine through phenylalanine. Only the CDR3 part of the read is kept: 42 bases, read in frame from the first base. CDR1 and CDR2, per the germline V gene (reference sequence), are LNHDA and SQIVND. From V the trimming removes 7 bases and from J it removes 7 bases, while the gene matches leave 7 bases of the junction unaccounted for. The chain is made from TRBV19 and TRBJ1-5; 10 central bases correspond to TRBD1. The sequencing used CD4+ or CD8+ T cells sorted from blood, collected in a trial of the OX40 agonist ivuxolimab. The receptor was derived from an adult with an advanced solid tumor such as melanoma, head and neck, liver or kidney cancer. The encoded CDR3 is CASTRDRGYQPQHF. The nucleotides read TGTGCCAGTACCCGGGACAGGGGTTACCAGCCCCAGCATTTT.